This T cell receptor (beta chain) was sequenced during a study of radiotherapy plus CTLA-4 blockade in lung cancer (dated by TCRdb to 2016 to 2018). As for the study more broadly: Among the enrolled patients, roughly 17% had an objective response, and 31% reached disease control.

Paper-wide results and their limitations: After treatment with radiotherapy and ipilimumab, TCR clones that originated in tumors expanded in peripheral blood. Early dynamic changes in blood T cell clones, together with increased serum interferon-beta after radiation, were reported as the strongest predictors of response.

As concerns this clone: Its binding antigen is unknown. No much larger clone is present one base from it, and per-base qualities are unavailable.

From the cysteine up to the phenylalanine, the CDR3 has a length of 15 residues. Just the 45-base CDR3 DNA is kept, in frame starting at base 1. From the germline V gene, CDR1 is SGHRS and CDR2 is YFSETQ. The germline V and J ends show losses of 2 bases and 0 bases respectively, and no gene match explains 2 bases of the junction. In this study, focal radiation therapy paired with CTLA-4 blockade (ipilimumab) was tested in patients who had chemo-refractory metastatic non-small-cell lung cancer. The method behind the library was the immunoSEQ multiplex PCR assay. TCRdb took this table from immuneACCESS and kept in-frame rearrangements with V and J called. Such tables lack part of the clones; where checked against another copy, unresolved V genes explain under half of the gap, and the rest is unexplained. This sample lists some 87,000 clones; over 75% were detected once. The ten top clones hold roughly 15% of the sample.

The starting material was peripheral blood, obtained from a patient treated with radiotherapy plus ipilimumab. This receptor was obtained from a human donor with non-small cell lung cancer that progressed on radiotherapy plus ipilimumab. The chain is assembled from TRBV5-1 and TRBJ2-3; TRBD2 agrees with 8 junctional bases. The DNA reads TGCGCCAGCAGCTTAGGCGGGAGGAGCACAGATACGCAGTATTTT. Its translation reads: CASSLGGRSTDTQYF.